One and the same sample provided the 2 T cell receptor beta chains below, sequenced in a study of a mutant IDH1 vaccine in newly diagnosed glioma. The time point: week 11, during vaccination. In the vaccine, a single dose held 300 ug of the mutant IDH1 20-mer peptide, along with topical imiquimod. Their antigens remain unidentified. Method: immunoSEQ multiplex PCR; TCRdb's copy keeps in-frame clones and lacks some. The table records about 130,000 clones, roughly 78% of them present only once. The source material was PBMCs, sampled from a glioma patient whose treatment included an IDH1 peptide vaccine. These receptors all stem from a man aged 35 to 55 with glioma.

The chain is built from TRBV30 and TRBJ2-7, with 11 nucleotides matching TRBD1. The CDR3 covers 15 residues. Germline CDR1 reads GTSNPN; CDR2 reads SVGIG (reference sequence). With 2 bases clipped from V and 3 bases from J, the junction kept 6 bases outside the gene matches. In DNA, the CDR3 is TGTGCCTGGAGTACTGGGACAGGGGGTTTCTACGAGCAGTACTTC. This translates into CAWSTGTGGFYEQYF.

V gene TRBV30 combines with J gene TRBJ2-2; 7 positions agree with TRBD1. CDR1 and CDR2 (germline): GTSNPN, SVGIG (reference sequence). The CDR3 has 16 residues. J lost 0 bases, V lost 2 bases, and 6 bases had no gene match. The CDR3 protein is CAWSFGGTANTGELFF. DNA for the CDR3: TGTGCCTGGAGTTTCGGTGGGACAGCGAACACCGGGGAGCTGTTTTTT.